This entry features one T cell receptor beta chain sequence. Its target antigen remains unknown. Base qualities are not recorded, but no much larger clone differs from it by a single base. The source of the sample is a study of blood T cell repertoires in COVID-19 (dated by TCRdb to 2020 to 2021). The study in broad terms: Samples from collaborators originated in the United States, Italy and Spain and spanned both the acute and convalescent phases of COVID-19. The material from the prospective study consisted of cDNA or gDNA derived from T cells, B-cell-depleted T cells, or PBMCs. Deeply sampled blood TCRbeta repertoires from subjects exposed to, actively infected with, or recovered from COVID-19 were included in the dataset. A freely available public database, intended as a resource for researchers studying the immune response to SARS-CoV-2, is where the repertoires were released. The samples were drawn from the first 160 participants of the ongoing ImmuneRACE study and from 950 to 1,500 subjects provided by 6 global collaborators. A de-identified subject ID, COVID-19 status, age in years and sex were almost always included in the sample metadata. HLA class I and class II types, where available, came from metadata supplied by the sample provider rather than from assay-based typing. Beyond this particular receptor, the publication reports: How much clinical and demographic metadata was included differed by source and by participant, and the metadata was provided uncurated.

The collaborating institutions used their own protocols to collect whole blood in K2EDTA tubes. Collaborator samples were shipped for TCRbeta analysis as frozen whole blood, isolated PBMCs, or DNA extracted from either sample type. The CDR3 runs 15 amino acids, cysteine and phenylalanine included. Only the CDR3 part of the read is kept: 45 bases, read in frame from the first base. V is pruned by 2 bases and J by 6 bases, leaving 2 bases of the junction without a gene match. CDR1 and CDR2 are read off the germline V gene (reference sequence) as SGHKS and YYEKEE. TCRbeta CDR3 regions were amplified from genomic DNA by means of the immunoSEQ Assay, a bias-controlled multiplex PCR. The original methods were these. Nucleated cell counts per sample were estimated from amplification of reference gene primers within the assay. To quantify the absolute abundance of each unique TCRbeta CDR3 rearrangement, sequence reads were collapsed and filtered. For each sample, productive Simpson clonality was calculated by taking the square root of Simpson's diversity index across productive rearrangements. This immuneACCESS table, as held by TCRdb, lists in-frame sequences with V and J called but not all clones. Of the missing ones, under half trace to an unresolved V gene in checked studies; the others have no known cause. That table gives V, J and clone size, and the DNA gave D and trimming. The sample records around 140,000 clones, about three quarters of which are singletons. Approximately 2% of the sample goes to the ten largest clones.

The chain employs TRBV5-5 and TRBJ2-2; the central 12 bases match TRBD2. Sample: peripheral blood. This TCR was recovered from a woman in her sixties with acute or convalescent COVID-19. For the CDR3, the sequence is CASSFLAGGPGELFF. The DNA sequence reads TGTGCCAGCAGCTTTCTAGCGGGAGGGCCCGGGGAGCTGTTTTTT.